This T cell receptor (beta chain) was sequenced in a study of CD8+ T cells in alopecia areata. Study details: C3H/HeJ donors with spontaneous alopecia, about 6-13 months old, supplied skin grafts to approximately 6-10-week-old female C3H/HeJ mice.

There are a few counts of this clone. Genes here carry mouse names. The DNA ends 3 residues before the CDR3 does, and the rest of the CDR3 is filled in from the germline J gene. Reverse transcribed after extraction, RNA yielded cDNA as the sequencing template. Generated by immunoSEQ multiplex PCR, the TCRdb table keeps only in-frame clones and is missing some. This sample comprises more than 250,000 clones, none seen once only. Pooled cells of cutaneous lymph node origin were sorted on CD4, CD8alpha, NKG2D, NKG2ACE and other markers. V lost 1 base and J lost 8, with 13 bases in between. CDR1 NSHNY and CDR2 SYGAGN come from the germline V gene. The CDR3 has 15 residues.

This sequence was found in a C3H/HeJ mouse with alopecia areata. These mice share the MHC haplotype H2-k. The sequencing sample was made of CD4+ T cells sorted from a lymph node. V gene TRBV13-1 combines with J gene TRBJ1-6; D is perhaps TRBD1 (6 bases). TRBJ1-6 is sorted into the ORF group, with uncertain function. CDR3: CASSDRRRGDSPLYF. The DNA read from the CDR3 is TGTGCCAGCAGTGATCGGCGCAGGGGAGATTCGCCC.